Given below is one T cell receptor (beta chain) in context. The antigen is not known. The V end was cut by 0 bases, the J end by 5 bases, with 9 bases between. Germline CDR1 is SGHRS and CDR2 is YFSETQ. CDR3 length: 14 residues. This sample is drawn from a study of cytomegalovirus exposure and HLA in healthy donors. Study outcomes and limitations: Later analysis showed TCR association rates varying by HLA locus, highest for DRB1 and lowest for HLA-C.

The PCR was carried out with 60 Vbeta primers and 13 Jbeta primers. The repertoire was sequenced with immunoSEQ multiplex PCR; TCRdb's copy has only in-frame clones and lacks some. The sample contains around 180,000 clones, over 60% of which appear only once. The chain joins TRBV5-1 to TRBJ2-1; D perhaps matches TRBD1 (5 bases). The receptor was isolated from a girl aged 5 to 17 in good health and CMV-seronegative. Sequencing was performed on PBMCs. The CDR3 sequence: CASSLAGLDNEQFF. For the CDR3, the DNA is TGCGCCAGCAGCTTGGCAGGGCTCGACAATGAGCAGTTCTTC.